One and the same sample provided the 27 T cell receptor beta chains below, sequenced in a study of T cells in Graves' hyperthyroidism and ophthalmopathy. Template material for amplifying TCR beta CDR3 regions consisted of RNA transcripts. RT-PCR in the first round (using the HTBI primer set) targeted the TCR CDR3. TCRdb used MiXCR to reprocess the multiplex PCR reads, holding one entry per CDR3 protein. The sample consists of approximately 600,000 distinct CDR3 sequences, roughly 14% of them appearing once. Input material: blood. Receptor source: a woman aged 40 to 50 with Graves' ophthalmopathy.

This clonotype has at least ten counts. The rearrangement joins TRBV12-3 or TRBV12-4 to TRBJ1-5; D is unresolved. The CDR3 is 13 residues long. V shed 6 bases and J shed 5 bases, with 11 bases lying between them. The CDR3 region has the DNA TGTGCCAGCAGGGCGGACGGGCATCAGCCCCAGCATTTT. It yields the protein CASRADGHQPQHF.

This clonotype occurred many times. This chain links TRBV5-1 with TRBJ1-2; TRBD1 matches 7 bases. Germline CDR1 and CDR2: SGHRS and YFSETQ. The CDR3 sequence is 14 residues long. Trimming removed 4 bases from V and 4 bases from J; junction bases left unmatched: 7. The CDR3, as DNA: TGCGCCAGCAGCCTACAGGGGCGCCTCTATGGCTACACCTTC. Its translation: CASSLQGRLYGYTF.

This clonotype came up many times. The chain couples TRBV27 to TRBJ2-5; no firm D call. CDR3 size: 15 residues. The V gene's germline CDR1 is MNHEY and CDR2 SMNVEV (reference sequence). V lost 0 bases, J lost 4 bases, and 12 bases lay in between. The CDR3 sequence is CASSLSRPFGETQYF. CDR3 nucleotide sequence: TGTGCCAGCAGTTTATCTCGGCCCTTCGGAGAGACCCAGTACTTC.

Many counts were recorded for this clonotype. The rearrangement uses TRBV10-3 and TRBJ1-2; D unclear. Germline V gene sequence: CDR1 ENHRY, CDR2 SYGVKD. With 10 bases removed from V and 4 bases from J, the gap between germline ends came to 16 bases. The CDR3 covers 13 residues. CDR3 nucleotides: TGTGCCAACACCCAAAATGATGGCTATGGCTACACCTTC. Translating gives CANTQNDGYGYTF.

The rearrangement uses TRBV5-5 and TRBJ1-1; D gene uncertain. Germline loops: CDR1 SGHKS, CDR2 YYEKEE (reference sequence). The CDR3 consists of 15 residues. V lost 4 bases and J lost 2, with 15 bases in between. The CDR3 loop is CASSQLGGTNTEAFF. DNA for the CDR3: TGTGCCAGCAGCCAACTGGGCGGCACTAACACTGAAGCTTTCTTT.

The CDR3 coding sequence is TGTGCCAGCAGTTTATCAAAACTTCCAGGGTTAGGAGGATATGGCTACACCTTC. It specifies CASSLSKLPGLGGYGYTF. The V and J genes are TRBV27 and TRBJ1-2, with D perhaps matching TRBD1 (5 bases). V lost 0 bases and J 5 bases, leaving 22 bases between the germline ends. The CDR3 covers 18 residues. Germline CDR1 is MNHEY and CDR2 is SMNVEV (reference sequence).

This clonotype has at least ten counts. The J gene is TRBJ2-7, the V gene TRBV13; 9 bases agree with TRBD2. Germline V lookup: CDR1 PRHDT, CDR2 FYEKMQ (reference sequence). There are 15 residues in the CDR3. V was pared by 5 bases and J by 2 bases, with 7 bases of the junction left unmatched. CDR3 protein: CASSPATSGTYEQYF. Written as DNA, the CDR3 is TGTGCCAGCAGCCCTGCGACTAGCGGAACCTACGAGCAGTACTTC.

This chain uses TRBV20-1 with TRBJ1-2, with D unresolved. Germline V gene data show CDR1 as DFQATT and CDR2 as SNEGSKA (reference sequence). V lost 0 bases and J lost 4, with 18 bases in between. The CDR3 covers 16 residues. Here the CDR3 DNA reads TGCAGTGCTAGAGATAACAGACGAGGAACTGTCTATGGCTACACCTTC. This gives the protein CSARDNRRGTVYGYTF.

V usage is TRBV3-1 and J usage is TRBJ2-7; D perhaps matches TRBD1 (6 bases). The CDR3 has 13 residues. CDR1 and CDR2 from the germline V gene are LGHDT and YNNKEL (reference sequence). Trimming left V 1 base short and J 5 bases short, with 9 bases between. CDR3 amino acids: CASSQGQVDEQYF. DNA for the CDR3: TGTGCCAGCAGCCAAGGACAGGTGGACGAGCAGTACTTC.

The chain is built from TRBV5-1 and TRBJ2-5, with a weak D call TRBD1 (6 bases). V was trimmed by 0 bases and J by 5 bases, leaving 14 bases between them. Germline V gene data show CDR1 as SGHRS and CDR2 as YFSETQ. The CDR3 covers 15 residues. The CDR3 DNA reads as TGCGCCAGCAGCTTGGAGGTGGGGGCGTATGAGACCCAGTACTTC. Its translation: CASSLEVGAYETQYF.

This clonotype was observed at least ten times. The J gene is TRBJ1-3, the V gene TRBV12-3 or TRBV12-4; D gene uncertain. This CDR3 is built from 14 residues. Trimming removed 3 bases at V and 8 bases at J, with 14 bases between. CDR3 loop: CASSFSASRDTIYF. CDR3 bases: TGTGCCAGCAGTTTTTCCGCGTCTCGGGACACCATATATTTT.

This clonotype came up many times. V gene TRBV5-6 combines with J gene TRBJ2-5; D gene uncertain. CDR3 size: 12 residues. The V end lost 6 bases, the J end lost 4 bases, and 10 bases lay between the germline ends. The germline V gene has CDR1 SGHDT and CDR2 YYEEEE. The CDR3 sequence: CASTSSSETQYF. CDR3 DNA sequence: TGTGCCAGCACTTCCAGCTCAGAGACCCAGTACTTC.

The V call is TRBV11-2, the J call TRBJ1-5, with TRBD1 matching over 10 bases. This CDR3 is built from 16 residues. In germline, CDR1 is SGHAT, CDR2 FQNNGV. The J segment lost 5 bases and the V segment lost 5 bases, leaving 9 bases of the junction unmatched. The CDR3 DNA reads TGTGCCAGCAGCCTGCGGGACAGGGGAGGTGATCAGCCCCAGCATTTT. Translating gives CASSLRDRGGDQPQHF. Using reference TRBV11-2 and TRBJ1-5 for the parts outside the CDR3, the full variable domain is EAGVAQSPRYKIIEKRQSVAFWCNPISGHATLYWYQQILGQGPKLLIQFQNNGVVDDSQLPKDRFSAERLKGVDSTLKIQPAKLEDSAVYLCASSLRDRGGDQPQHFGDGTRLSIL.

This chain's CDR3 is CASWGEGQNEQYF. CDR3 bases: TGTGCCAGCTGGGGGGAGGGCCAGAACGAGCAGTACTTC. This chain joins TRBV7-8 and TRBJ2-7; 7 nucleotides agree with TRBD2. Trimming at V came to 8 bases and at J to 5 bases, leaving 9 bases not matched to a gene. This CDR3 is 13 amino acids long. The germline CDR1 and CDR2 sequences are SGHVS and FQNEAQ.

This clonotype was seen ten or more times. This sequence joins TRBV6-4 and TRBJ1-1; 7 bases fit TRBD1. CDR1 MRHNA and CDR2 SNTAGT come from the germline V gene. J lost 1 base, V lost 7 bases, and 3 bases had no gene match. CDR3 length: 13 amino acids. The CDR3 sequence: CASTQGENTEAFF. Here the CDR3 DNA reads TGTGCCAGCACCCAGGGGGAGAACACTGAAGCTTTCTTT.

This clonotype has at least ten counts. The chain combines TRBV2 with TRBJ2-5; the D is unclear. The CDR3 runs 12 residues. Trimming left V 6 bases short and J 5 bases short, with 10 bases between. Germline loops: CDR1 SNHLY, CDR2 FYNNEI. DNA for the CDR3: TGTGCCAGCAGAAAGGTTGGGGAGACCCAGTACTTC. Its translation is CASRKVGETQYF. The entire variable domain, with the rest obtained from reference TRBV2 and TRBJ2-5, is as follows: EPEVTQTPSHQVTQMGQEVILRCVPISNHLYFYWYRQILGQKVEFLVSFYNNEISEKSEIFDDQFSVERPDGSNFTLKIRSTKLEDSAMYFCASRKVGETQYFGPGTRLLVL.

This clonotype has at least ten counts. CDR3 loop: CASSLSSGSMEQYF. CDR3 in DNA: TGTGCCAGCAGCTTGTCGAGTGGATCCATGGAGCAGTACTTC. The chain uses TRBV7-2 and TRBJ2-7; D is unresolved. The V end was cut by 3 bases, the J end by 7 bases, with 16 bases between. Germline loops: CDR1 SGHTA, CDR2 FQGNSA. CDR3 size: 14 residues. Full variable domain (remainder filled in from reference TRBV7-2 and TRBJ2-7): GAGVSQSPSNKVTEKGKDVELRCDPISGHTALYWYRQSLGQGLEFLIYFQGNSAPDKSGLPSDRFSAERTGGSVSTLTIQRTQQEDSAVYLCASSLSSGSMEQYFGPGTRLTVT.

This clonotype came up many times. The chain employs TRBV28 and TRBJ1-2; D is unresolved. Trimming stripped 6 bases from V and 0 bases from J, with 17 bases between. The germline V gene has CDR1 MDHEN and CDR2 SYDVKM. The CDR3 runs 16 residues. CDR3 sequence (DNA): TGTGCCAGCAGACGACCAGGAAGAACATCTAACTATGGCTACACCTTC. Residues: CASRRPGRTSNYGYTF.

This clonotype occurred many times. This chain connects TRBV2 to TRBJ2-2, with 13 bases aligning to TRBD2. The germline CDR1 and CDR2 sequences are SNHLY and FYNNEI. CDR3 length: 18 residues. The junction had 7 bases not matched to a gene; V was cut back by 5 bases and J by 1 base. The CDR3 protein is CASSPKGTSGMNTGELFF. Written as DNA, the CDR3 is TGTGCCAGCAGTCCGAAAGGGACTAGCGGGATGAACACCGGGGAGCTGTTTTTT.

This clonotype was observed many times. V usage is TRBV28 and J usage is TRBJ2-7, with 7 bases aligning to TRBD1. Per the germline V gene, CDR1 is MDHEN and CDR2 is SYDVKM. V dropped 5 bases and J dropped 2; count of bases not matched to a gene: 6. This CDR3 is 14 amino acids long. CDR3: CASSLGQSTYEQYF. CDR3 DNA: TGTGCCAGCAGTCTGGGACAGAGTACCTACGAGCAGTACTTC.

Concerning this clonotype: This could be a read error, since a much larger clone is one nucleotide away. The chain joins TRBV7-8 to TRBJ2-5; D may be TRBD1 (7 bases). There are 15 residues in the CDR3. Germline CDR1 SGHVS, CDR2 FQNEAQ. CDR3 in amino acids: CVSSAGTVKRETQYF. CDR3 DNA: TGTGTCAGCAGCGCGGGGACAGTCAAGCGAGAGACCCAGTACTTC.

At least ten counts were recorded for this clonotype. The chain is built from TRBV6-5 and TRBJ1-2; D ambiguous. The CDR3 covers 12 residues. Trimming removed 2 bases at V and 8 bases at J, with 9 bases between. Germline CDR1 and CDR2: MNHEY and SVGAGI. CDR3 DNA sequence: TGTGCCAGCAGTTACAACAGTCTCGGCTACACCTTC. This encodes CASSYNSLGYTF.

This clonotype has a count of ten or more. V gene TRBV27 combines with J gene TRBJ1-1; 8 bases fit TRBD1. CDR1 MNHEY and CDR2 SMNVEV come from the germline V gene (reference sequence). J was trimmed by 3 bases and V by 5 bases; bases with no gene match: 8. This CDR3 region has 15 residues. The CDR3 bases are TGTGCCAGCAGTACCCTGACAGGGGCCTACACTGAAGCTTTCTTT. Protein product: CASSTLTGAYTEAFF.

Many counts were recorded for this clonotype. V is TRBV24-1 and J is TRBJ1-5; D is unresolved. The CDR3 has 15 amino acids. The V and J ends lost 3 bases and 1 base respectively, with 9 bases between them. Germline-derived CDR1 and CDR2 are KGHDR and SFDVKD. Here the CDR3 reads CATSDRQLSNQPQHF. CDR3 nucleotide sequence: TGTGCCACCAGTGATAGGCAGCTAAGCAATCAGCCCCAGCATTTT.

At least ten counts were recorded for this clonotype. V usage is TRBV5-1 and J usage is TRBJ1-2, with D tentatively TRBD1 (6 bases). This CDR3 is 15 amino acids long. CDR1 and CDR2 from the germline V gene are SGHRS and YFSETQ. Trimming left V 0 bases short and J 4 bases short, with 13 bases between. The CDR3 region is CASSLAGTDSYGYTF. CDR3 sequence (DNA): TGCGCCAGCAGCTTGGCCGGGACGGACAGCTATGGCTACACCTTC. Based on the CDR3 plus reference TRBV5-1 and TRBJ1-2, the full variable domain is KAGVTQTPRYLIKTRGQQVTLSCSPISGHRSVSWYQQTPGQGLQFLFEYFSETQRNKGNFPGRFSGRQFSNSRSEMNVSTLELGDSALYLCASSLAGTDSYGYTFGSGTRLTVV.

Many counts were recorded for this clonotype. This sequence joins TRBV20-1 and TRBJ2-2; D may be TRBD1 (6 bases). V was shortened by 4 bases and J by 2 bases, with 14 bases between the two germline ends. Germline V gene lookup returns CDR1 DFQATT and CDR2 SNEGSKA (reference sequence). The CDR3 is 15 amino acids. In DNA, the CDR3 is TGCAGTGCTATGACGGGACACAGTAACACCGGGGAGCTGTTTTTT. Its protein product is CSAMTGHSNTGELFF.

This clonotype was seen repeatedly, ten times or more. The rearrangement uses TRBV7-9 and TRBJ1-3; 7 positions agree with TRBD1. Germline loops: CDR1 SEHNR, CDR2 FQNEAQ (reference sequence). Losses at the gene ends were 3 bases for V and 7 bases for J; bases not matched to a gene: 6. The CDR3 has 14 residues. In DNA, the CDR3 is TGTGCCAGCAGCTTCAGAGGGGGCCATAACACCATATATTTT. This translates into CASSFRGGHNTIYF.